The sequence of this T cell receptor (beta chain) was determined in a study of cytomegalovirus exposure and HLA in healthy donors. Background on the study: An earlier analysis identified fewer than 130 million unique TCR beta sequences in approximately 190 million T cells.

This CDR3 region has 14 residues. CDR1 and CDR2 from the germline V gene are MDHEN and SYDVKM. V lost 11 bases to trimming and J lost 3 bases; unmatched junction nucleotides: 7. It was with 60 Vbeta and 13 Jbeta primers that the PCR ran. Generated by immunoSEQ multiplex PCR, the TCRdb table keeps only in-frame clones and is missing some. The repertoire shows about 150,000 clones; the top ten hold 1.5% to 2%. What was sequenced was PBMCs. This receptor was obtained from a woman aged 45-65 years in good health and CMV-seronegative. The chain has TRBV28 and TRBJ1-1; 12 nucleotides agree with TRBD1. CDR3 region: CACGTGGVYTEAFF. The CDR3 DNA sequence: TGTGCCTGCGGGACAGGGGGCGTCTACACTGAAGCTTTCTTT.